This TCR beta chain was recovered during a study of Tregs in tolerant kidney transplant recipients. Findings and caveats of the study: Biological reproducibility was not directly addressed in this study. Expanding Tregs on activated donor B cells appeared to best identify donor-specific TCRbeta clones. Findings come from small patient numbers and require larger validation.

As to this clone: Its antigen is as yet unknown.

Unstimulated Tregs (CD4+CD25+CD127-) and CD4+CD25- non-Tregs were sorted from PBMCs. Libraries were prepared by immunoSEQ multiplex PCR; TCRdb keeps only in-frame clonotypes and omits some of them. The repertoire holds around 120,000 clones, with roughly 93% as singletons. CDR1 and CDR2 (germline): MNHEY, SMNVEV (reference sequence). V was shortened by 5 bases and J by 5 bases, with 19 bases between the two germline ends. There are 15 residues in the CDR3. V usage is TRBV27 and J usage is TRBJ2-7; TRBD1 might be the D (5 bases). This receptor was taken from a human donor in good health. The specimen sequenced was CD4+ T cells from blood. CDR3 protein: CASSPHGQGINEQYF. The CDR3 bases are TGTGCCAGCAGTCCCCATGGGCAGGGAATCAACGAGCAGTACTTC.